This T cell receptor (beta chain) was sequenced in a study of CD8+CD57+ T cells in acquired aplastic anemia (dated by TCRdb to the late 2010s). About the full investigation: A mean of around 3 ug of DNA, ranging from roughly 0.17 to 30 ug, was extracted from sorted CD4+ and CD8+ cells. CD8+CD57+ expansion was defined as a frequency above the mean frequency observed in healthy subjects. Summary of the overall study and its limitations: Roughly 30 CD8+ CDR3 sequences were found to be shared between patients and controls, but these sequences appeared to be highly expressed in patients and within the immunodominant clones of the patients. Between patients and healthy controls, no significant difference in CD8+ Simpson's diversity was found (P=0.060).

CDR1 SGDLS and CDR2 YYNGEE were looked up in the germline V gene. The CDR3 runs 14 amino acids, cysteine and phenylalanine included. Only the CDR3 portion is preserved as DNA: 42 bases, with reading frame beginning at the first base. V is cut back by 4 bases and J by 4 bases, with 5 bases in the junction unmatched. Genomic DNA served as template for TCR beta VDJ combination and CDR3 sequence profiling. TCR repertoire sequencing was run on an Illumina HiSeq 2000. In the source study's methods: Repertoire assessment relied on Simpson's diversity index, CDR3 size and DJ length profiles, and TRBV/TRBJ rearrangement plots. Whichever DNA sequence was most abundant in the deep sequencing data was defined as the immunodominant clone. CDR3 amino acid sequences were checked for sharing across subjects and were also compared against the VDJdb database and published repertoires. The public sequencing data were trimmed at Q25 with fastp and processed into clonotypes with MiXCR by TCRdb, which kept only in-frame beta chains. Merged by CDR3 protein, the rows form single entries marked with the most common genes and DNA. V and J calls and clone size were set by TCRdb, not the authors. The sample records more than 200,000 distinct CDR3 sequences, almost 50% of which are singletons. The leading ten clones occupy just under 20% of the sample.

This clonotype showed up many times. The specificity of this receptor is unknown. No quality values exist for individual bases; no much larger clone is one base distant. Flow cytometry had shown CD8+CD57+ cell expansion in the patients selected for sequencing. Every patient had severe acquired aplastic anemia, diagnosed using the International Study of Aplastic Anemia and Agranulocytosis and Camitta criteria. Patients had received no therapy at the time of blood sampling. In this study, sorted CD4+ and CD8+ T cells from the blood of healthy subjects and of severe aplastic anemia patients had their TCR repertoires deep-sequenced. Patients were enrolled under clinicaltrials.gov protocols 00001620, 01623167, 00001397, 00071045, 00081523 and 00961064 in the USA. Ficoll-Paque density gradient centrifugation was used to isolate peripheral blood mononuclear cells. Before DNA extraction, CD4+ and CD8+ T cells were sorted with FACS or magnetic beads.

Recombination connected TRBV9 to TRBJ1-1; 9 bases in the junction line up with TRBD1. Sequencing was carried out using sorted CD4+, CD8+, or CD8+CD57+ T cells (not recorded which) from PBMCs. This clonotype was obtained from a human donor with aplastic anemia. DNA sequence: TGTGCCAGCAGCCAACAGGGGGCCGGCACTGAAGCTTTCTTT. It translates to CASSQQGAGTEAFF.